Here is one TCR beta chain with its context. The data originate from a study of T cell changes during pregnancy in multiple sclerosis. From germline, CDR1 is SGHRS and CDR2 YFSETQ. Trimming at V came to 0 bases and at J to 2 bases, leaving 3 bases not matched to a gene. The CDR3 extends over 15 amino acids. Repertoires were generated with immunoSEQ multiplex PCR, while TCRdb's copy carries only in-frame clones and drops some. The sample holds tens of thousands of clones, about 93% seen once. Specimen: peripheral blood, collected in the third trimester of pregnancy. This receptor was identified in a female donor in good health, enrolled as a control in a pregnancy study. V gene TRBV5-1 combines with J gene TRBJ1-2, with 8 bases lining up with TRBD1. The CDR3 is CASSLADRGNYGYTF. The DNA of the CDR3 is TGCGCCAGCAGCTTGGCTGACAGGGGAAACTATGGCTACACCTTC.